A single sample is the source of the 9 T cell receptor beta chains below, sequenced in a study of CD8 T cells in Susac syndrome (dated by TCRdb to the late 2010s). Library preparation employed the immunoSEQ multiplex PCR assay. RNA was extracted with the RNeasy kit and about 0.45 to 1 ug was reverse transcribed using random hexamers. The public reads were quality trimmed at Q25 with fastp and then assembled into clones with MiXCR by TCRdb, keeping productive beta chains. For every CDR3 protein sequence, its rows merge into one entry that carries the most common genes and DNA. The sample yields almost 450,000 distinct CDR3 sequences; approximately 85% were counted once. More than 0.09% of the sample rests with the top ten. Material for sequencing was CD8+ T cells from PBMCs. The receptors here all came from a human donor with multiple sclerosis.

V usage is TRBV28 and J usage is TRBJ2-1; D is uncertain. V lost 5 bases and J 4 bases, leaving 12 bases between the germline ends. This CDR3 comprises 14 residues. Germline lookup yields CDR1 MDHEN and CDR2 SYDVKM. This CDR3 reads CASSILTGYNEQFF. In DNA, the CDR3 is TGTGCCAGCAGTATCCTAACTGGATACAATGAGCAGTTCTTC.

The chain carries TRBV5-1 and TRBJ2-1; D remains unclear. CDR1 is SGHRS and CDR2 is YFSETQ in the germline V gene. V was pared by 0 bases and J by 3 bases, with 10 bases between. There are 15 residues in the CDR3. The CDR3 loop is CASSLGVRDYNEQFF. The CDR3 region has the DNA TGCGCCAGCAGCTTGGGAGTCCGAGACTACAATGAGCAGTTCTTC.

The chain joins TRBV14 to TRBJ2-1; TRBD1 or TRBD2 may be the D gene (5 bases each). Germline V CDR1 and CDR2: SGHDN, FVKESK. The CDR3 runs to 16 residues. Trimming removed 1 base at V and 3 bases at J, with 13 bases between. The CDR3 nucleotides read TGTGCCAGCAGCCAAGTCAGCAGGGAGCTCTACAATGAGCAGTTCTTC. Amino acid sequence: CASSQVSRELYNEQFF.

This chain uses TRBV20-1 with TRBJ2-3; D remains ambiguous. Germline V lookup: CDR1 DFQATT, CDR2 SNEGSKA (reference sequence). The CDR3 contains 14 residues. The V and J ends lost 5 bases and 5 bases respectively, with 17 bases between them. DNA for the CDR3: TGCAGTGCTGGATATGACGGCAATGTAGATACGCAGTATTTT. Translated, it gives CSAGYDGNVDTQYF.

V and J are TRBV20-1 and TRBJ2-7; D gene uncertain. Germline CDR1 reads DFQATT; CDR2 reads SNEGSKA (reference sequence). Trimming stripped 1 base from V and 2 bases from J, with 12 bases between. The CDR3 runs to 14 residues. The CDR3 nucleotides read TGCAGTGCTAGAGTAGAGACTGGGACCTACGAGCAGTACTTC. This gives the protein CSARVETGTYEQYF.

The CDR3 region has the DNA TGTGCCAGCAGTTTGATTCTCGGCGGGAGGTGGAACAATGAGCAGTTCTTC. It encodes CASSLILGGRWNNEQFF. The genes are TRBV27 and TRBJ2-1; 8 bases align to TRBD2. The ends lost 3 bases at V and 5 bases at J; junction bases unmatched: 12. Germline CDR1 reads MNHEY; CDR2 reads SMNVEV (reference sequence). The CDR3 is 17 residues long.

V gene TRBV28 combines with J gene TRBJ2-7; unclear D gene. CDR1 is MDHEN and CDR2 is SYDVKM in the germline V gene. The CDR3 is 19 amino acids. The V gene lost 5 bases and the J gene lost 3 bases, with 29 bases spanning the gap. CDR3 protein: CASSIPLGVRGARGYEQYF. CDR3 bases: TGTGCCAGCAGTATCCCCCTCGGAGTTCGCGGAGCCCGCGGCTACGAGCAGTACTTC.

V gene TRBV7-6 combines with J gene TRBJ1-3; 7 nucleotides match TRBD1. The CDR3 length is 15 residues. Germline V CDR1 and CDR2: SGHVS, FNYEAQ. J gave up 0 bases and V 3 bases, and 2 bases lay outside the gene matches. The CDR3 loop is CASSFGTDSGNTIYF. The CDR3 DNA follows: TGTGCCAGCAGCTTTGGGACAGACTCTGGAAACACCATATATTTT.

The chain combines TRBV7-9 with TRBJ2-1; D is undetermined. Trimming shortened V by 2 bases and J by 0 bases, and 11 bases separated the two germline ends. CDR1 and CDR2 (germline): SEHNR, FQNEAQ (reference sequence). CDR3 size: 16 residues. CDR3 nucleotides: TGTGCCAGCAGCTTATTTGACCTGAGCTCCTACAATGAGCAGTTCTTC. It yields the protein CASSLFDLSSYNEQFF. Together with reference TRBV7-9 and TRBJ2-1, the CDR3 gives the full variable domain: DTGVSQNPRHKITKRGQNVTFRCDPISEHNRLYWYRQTLGQGPEFLTYFQNEAQLEKSRLLSDRFSAERPKGSFSTLEIQRTEQGDSAMYLCASSLFDLSSYNEQFFGPGTRLTVL.